These 17 T cell receptor beta chains were sequenced from one sample in a study of shared clonotypes between healthy human individuals. CD45RO-negative, CCR7-positively selected cells formed the naive CD8 fraction, excluding terminally differentiated effector memory CD45RA+ cells. Assay used: immunoSEQ multiplex PCR; TCRdb lists only in-frame clones, some missing. The sample shows about 2.1 million clones, around 95% of them seen only once. Material: naive CD8+ T cells from PBMCs. All receptors come from a man younger than 35 in good health. Some clones in this sample may be carry-over from other donors' samples.

This chain uses TRBV7-9 with TRBJ2-2; D remains unclear. Germline V gives CDR1 SEHNR, CDR2 FQNEAQ (reference sequence). Between the trimmed V and J ends, which lost 2 bases and 0 bases, there was a span of 7 bases. There are 15 residues in the CDR3. The CDR3 loop is CASSLSAPNTGELFF. The CDR3 DNA follows: TGTGCCAGCAGCTTATCCGCACCGAACACCGGGGAGCTGTTTTTT.

In the case of this clone: Its ends do not fully match the called genes, so a read error is possible. DNA for the CDR3: TGCGCTACCGGCGGGAGTAGCGGCAATCAGCCCCAGCATTTT. Translating it yields CATGGSSGNQPQHF. The V gene is TRBV27, the J gene TRBJ1-5; D unclear. The CDR3 has 14 residues. Germline CDR1 MNHEY, CDR2 SMNVEV (reference sequence).

V usage is TRBV14 and J usage is TRBJ2-7, with 7 nucleotides matching TRBD2. V trimming: 0 bases; J trimming: 5 bases; junction bases outside the gene matches: 4. This CDR3 spans 14 amino acids. Germline values: CDR1 SGHDN, CDR2 FVKESK. Written as DNA, the CDR3 is TGTGCCAGCAGCCAAGATCGGGGGGTAGACGAGCAGTACTTC. Translation gives CASSQDRGVDEQYF.

The rearrangement joins TRBV6-1 to TRBJ2-7; TRBD1 or TRBD2 may be the D gene (6 bases each). The germline gives CDR1 MNHNS, CDR2 SASEGT. The CDR3 totals 13 residues. V lost 6 bases to trimming and J lost 5 bases, with 14 bases between them. The CDR3 region has the DNA TGTGCCAGCAGGCCTTTGGGGGGCCACGAGCAGTACTTC. Its protein product is CASRPLGGHEQYF.

This clone came up once. The V gene is TRBV7-8, the J gene TRBJ2-1; D unresolved. From germline, CDR1 is SGHVS and CDR2 FQNEAQ. Deletions cut 5 bases from V and 3 bases from J, with 14 bases between. The CDR3 covers 15 residues. CDR3: CASSPTVSSYNEQFF. In DNA form, the CDR3 reads TGTGCCAGCAGCCCTACAGTGAGCAGCTACAATGAGCAGTTCTTC.

The chain links TRBV15 to TRBJ2-1, with 7 bases aligning to TRBD2. This CDR3 is 15 amino acids long. Germline values: CDR1 LNHNV, CDR2 YYDKDF (reference sequence). V shed 0 bases and J 10 bases; nucleotides not matched to a gene: 9. CDR3 amino acids: CATSREKGGSGEQFF. CDR3 DNA: TGTGCCACCAGCAGAGAGAAAGGCGGGAGCGGCGAGCAGTTCTTC.

The rearrangement joins TRBV5-1 to TRBJ2-1; 12 nucleotides align to TRBD1. This CDR3 has 16 residues. J lost 8 bases, V lost 0 bases, and 6 bases had no gene match. CDR1 is SGHRS, CDR2 YFSETQ, per germline. This CDR3 reads CASSLAGQGAYDEQFF. The CDR3 nucleotides are TGCGCCAGCAGCTTGGCGGGACAGGGGGCGTACGATGAGCAGTTCTTC.

This chain connects TRBV7-8 to TRBJ2-1; 14 bases match TRBD2. V trimming: 6 bases; J trimming: 7 bases; junction bases outside the gene matches: 5. This CDR3 has 15 amino acids. In germline, CDR1 is SGHVS, CDR2 FQNEAQ. Here the CDR3 DNA reads TGTGCCAGCAGGGGGACTAGCGGGAGTCTTAATGAGCAGTTCTTC. Translating gives CASRGTSGSLNEQFF.

The rearrangement joins TRBV5-1 to TRBJ2-7, with 8 bases that match TRBD1. CDR1 and CDR2 from the germline V gene are SGHRS and YFSETQ. V lost 4 bases and J lost 4; bases outside the gene matches: 10. This CDR3 region has 15 residues. The CDR3 here is CASSVDQGALYEQYF. DNA for the CDR3: TGCGCCAGCAGCGTCGACCAGGGGGCGCTTTACGAGCAGTACTTC.

This chain joins TRBV28 and TRBJ1-2; D unresolved. Germline loops: CDR1 MDHEN, CDR2 SYDVKM. The CDR3 contains 14 residues. The germline V and J ends were trimmed by 1 base and 7 bases, with 13 bases remaining between them. CDR3 coding DNA: TGTGCCAGCAGTTTATCCCCCCCGACCGGTGGCTACACCTTC. It translates to CASSLSPPTGGYTF.

The J gene is TRBJ1-2, the V gene TRBV6-5; the D is unclear. Germline V gene data show CDR1 as MNHEY and CDR2 as SVGAGI. The germline V and J ends were trimmed by 0 bases and 7 bases, with 12 bases remaining between them. There are 14 residues in the CDR3. Here the CDR3 reads CASSYSSFAGGYTF. Written as DNA, the CDR3 is TGTGCCAGCAGTTACTCTTCATTCGCGGGTGGCTACACCTTC.

This sequence joins TRBV7-8 and TRBJ1-4; D call uncertain. CDR1 SGHVS and CDR2 FQNEAQ come from the germline V gene. Trimming removed 5 bases at V and 5 bases at J, with 12 bases between. The CDR3 extends over 14 amino acids. The CDR3 DNA reads as TGTGCCAGCAGCCCTGGGCAGTGGAATGAAAAACTGTTTTTT. It translates to CASSPGQWNEKLFF.

This chain uses TRBV7-9 with TRBJ2-2; tentative D call: TRBD1 (5 bases). CDR1 and CDR2 (germline): SEHNR, FQNEAQ (reference sequence). The germline V and J ends were trimmed by 3 bases and 1 base, with 9 bases remaining between them. The CDR3 sequence is 15 residues long. Here the CDR3 reads CASSFQGWNTGELFF. DNA of the CDR3: TGTGCCAGCAGCTTTCAGGGATGGAACACCGGGGAGCTGTTTTTT.

With regard to this clone: This sample includes further DNA sequences coding for the same CDR3. The rearrangement links TRBV9 to TRBJ2-7; 9 nucleotides align to TRBD1. The junction had 1 base not matched to a gene; V was cut back by 3 bases and J by 0 bases. There are 14 residues in the CDR3. CDR1 and CDR2 (germline): SGDLS, YYNGEE. DNA of the CDR3: TGTGCCAGCAGCGAGGACAGGGGCTCCTACGAGCAGTACTTC. Amino acid sequence: CASSEDRGSYEQYF. The whole variable domain, filled in from reference TRBV9 and TRBJ2-7, reads DSGVTQTPKHLITATGQRVTLRCSPRSGDLSVYWYQQSLDQGLQFLIQYYNGEERAKGNILERFSAQQFPDLHSELNLSSLELGDSALYFCASSEDRGSYEQYFGPGTRLTVT.

Remarks on this clone: Other DNA sequences in the same sample also yield this CDR3. This chain connects TRBV20-1 to TRBJ2-7; D not resolved. Trimming removed 0 bases at V and 7 bases at J, with 7 bases between. This CDR3 has 11 residues. CDR1 and CDR2 from the germline V gene are DFQATT and SNEGSKA (reference sequence). As DNA, the CDR3 is TGCAGTGCTAGAGAGTACGGAGAGCAGTACTTC. Its translation: CSAREYGEQYF.

This chain joins TRBV5-6 and TRBJ2-7; TRBD1 aligns across 8 bases. Germline V gene sequence: CDR1 SGHDT, CDR2 YYEEEE. V lost 3 bases, J lost 2 bases, and 7 bases stayed unmatched. This CDR3 region has 15 residues. The CDR3, as DNA: TGTGCCAGCAGCTGGGGACAGGCGGTAACCTACGAGCAGTACTTC. It encodes CASSWGQAVTYEQYF.

The chain joins TRBV7-9 to TRBJ1-1; 8 bases match TRBD1. The CDR3 covers 16 residues. CDR1 and CDR2 (germline): SEHNR, FQNEAQ (reference sequence). V gave up 1 base and J gave up 4 bases; unmatched junction bases: 8. The CDR3 is CASSLGGTGAGTEAFF. The DNA for the CDR3 is TGTGCCAGCAGCTTAGGGGGGACAGGCGCTGGCACTGAAGCTTTCTTT.